This TCR beta chain was retrieved from a study of OX40 agonist ivuxolimab in advanced cancers. Germline values: CDR1 SEHNR, CDR2 FQNEAQ (reference sequence). This CDR3 region has 18 residues. Trimming took 4 bases from V and 2 from J; bases not matched to a gene: 17. Autoimmune disease history or systemic immunosuppression excluded patients. The table came from immunoSEQ multiplex PCR; TCRdb's copy has only in-frame clones and leaves some out. The data contain around 43,000 clones, 80% to 90% of them singletons. The receptor was isolated from an adult with an advanced solid tumor such as melanoma, head and neck, liver or kidney cancer. This material consisted of CD4+ or CD8+ T cells sorted from blood, taken in a trial of the OX40 agonist ivuxolimab. This sequence joins TRBV7-9 and TRBJ2-7; 7 bases are shared with TRBD1. The CDR3 bases are TGTGCCAGCAGCTGGCTAAACATAGGACAGGATCTTACCTACGAGCAGTACTTC. Amino acid sequence: CASSWLNIGQDLTYEQYF.